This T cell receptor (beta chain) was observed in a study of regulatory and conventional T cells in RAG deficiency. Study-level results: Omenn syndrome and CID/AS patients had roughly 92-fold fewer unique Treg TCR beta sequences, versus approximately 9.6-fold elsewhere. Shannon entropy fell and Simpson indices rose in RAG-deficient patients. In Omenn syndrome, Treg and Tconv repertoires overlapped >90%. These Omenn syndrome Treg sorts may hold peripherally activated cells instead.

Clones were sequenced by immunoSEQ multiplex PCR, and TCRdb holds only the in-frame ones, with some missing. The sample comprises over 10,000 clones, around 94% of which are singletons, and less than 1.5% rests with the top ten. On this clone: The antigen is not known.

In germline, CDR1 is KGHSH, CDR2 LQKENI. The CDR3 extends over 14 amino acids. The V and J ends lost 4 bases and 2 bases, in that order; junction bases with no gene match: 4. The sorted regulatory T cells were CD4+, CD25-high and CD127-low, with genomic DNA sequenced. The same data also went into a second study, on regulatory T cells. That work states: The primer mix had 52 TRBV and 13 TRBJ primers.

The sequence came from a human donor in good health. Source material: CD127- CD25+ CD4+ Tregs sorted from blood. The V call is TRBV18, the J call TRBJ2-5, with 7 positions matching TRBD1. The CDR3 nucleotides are TGTGCCAGCTCACGTCGGACAGGACAAGAGACCCAGTACTTC. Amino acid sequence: CASSRRTGQETQYF.